This T cell receptor (beta chain) came from a study of T cell repertoires in ileal Crohn's disease. The wider study: About half of patients got postoperative therapy: roughly 12 thiopurines, approximately 18 anti-TNF.

Measured with immunoSEQ multiplex PCR; TCRdb has only the in-frame clones, and not every one. The sample shows 30,000 to 35,000 clones, about four fifths of them seen only once. With regard to this clone: What it binds is unknown.

Eligibility required adulthood, ileal or ileocolonic Crohn's disease and indicated ileocolonic resection. General study findings and limits: Endoscopic recurrence occurred in every patient whose clonality exceeded 26.8%. Active smokers at surgery had more clonal expansions than non-smokers.

V was trimmed by 0 bases and J by 1 base, leaving 11 bases between them. The CDR3 is 16 amino acids. CDR1 and CDR2 from the germline V gene are LGHNA and YNFKEQ. The origin of this receptor is an adult with Crohn's disease. Sequenced: ileal tissue. The genes are TRBV4-2 and TRBJ2-3; D gene ambiguous. CDR3 sequence reads: CASSQESPPRTDTQYF. The CDR3 bases are TGTGCCAGCAGCCAAGAGTCCCCTCCTCGCACAGATACGCAGTATTTT.